Sequencing of this T cell receptor (beta chain) was carried out in a study of OX40 agonist ivuxolimab in advanced cancers. Method: immunoSEQ multiplex PCR; TCRdb's copy keeps in-frame clones and lacks some. The sample lists more than 80,000 clones; 87% were seen once. The germline V gene has CDR1 MNHNS and CDR2 SASEGT. The CDR3 extends over 12 amino acids. Trimming shortened V by 4 bases and J by 5 bases, and 9 bases separated the two germline ends. The receptor was derived from an adult with an advanced solid tumor such as melanoma, head and neck, liver or kidney cancer. The chain employs TRBV6-1 and TRBJ2-7; D unresolved. Sequencing was performed on CD4+ or CD8+ T cells sorted from blood, taken in a trial of the OX40 agonist ivuxolimab. Here the CDR3 reads CASSAVRDEQYF. CDR3 nucleotide sequence: TGTGCCAGCAGTGCGGTACGGGACGAGCAGTACTTC.